Below, 4 T cell receptor beta chains from the same sample are listed, as sequenced in a study of beta chain features in type 1 diabetes. Sequencing targeted expressed TCRB transcripts, as all isolated RNA had been reverse transcribed. Generated by immunoSEQ multiplex PCR, the TCRdb table keeps only in-frame clones and is missing some. This sample has hundreds of thousands of clones, with around 15% found just once. Material for sequencing was naive CD4+ T cells from blood. These receptors were obtained from a man younger than 35 in good health.

This clone appeared a few times. The chain recombines TRBV11-1 with TRBJ1-1, with D possibly matching TRBD1 (6 bases). The V end lost 1 base, the J end lost 0 bases, and 9 bases lay between the germline ends. The CDR3 is made up of 15 amino acids. Germline V lookup: CDR1 SGHAT, CDR2 FQDESV (reference sequence). For the CDR3, the DNA is TGTGCCAGCAGCTTAGTTGGGACAATGAACACTGAAGCTTTCTTT. It yields the protein CASSLVGTMNTEAFF. Using reference TRBV11-1 and TRBJ1-1 for the parts outside the CDR3, the full variable domain is EAEVAQSPRYKITEKSQAVAFWCDPISGHATLYWYRQILGQGPELLVQFQDESVVDDSQLPKDRFSAERLKGVDSTLKIQPAELGDSAMYLCASSLVGTMNTEAFFGQGTRLTVV.

This clone occurred a few times. The chain links TRBV11-2 to TRBJ2-1; the match to TRBD1 covers 9 bases. The length of the CDR3 is 17 residues. The V gene's germline CDR1 is SGHAT and CDR2 FQNNGV. Losses at the gene ends were 0 bases for V and 3 bases for J; bases not matched to a gene: 6. The DNA of the CDR3 is TGTGCCAGCAGCTTAGACCGGGGGACAGGGTACTACAATGAGCAGTTCTTC. It yields the protein CASSLDRGTGYYNEQFF.

The chain links TRBV9 to TRBJ2-7, with D perhaps TRBD1 (5 bases). V dropped 3 bases and J dropped 5 bases, with 18 bases sitting between them. CDR1 SGDLS and CDR2 YYNGEE come from the germline V gene. The CDR3 runs to 15 residues. As DNA, the CDR3 is TGTGCCAGCAGCGAGGGGCAGGGCATTGTCCACGAGCAGTACTTC. Its protein is CASSEGQGIVHEQYF.

This clone has more than one count but fewer than ten. The chain uses TRBV28 and TRBJ1-2; 9 positions match TRBD1. The J segment lost 4 bases and the V segment lost 8 bases, leaving 11 bases of the junction unmatched. The CDR3 runs to 15 residues. Looked up from germline, CDR1 is MDHEN and CDR2 is SYDVKM. The CDR3 spells CASLYTTGGSYGYTF. The CDR3 nucleotides are TGTGCCAGCCTATATACGACAGGGGGAAGCTATGGCTACACCTTC.